The 12 T cell receptor beta chains reported below all come from one sample, sequenced in a study of blood T cell repertoires in COVID-19. Clones were sequenced by immunoSEQ multiplex PCR, and TCRdb holds only the in-frame ones, with some missing. This sample has about 240,000 clones, with 70% to 80% found just once. Sequences were obtained from peripheral blood. The receptors originated from a woman older than 75 with acute or convalescent COVID-19.

In this sample, this clone turned up a few times. The rearrangement links TRBV6-6 to TRBJ2-7; 13 nucleotides align to TRBD2. Germline values: CDR1 MNHNY, CDR2 SVGAGI (reference sequence). The CDR3 is 17 amino acids. The J segment lost 6 bases and the V segment lost 5 bases, leaving 13 bases of the junction unmatched. The CDR3: CASSRASRLAGGPEQYF. The CDR3 DNA reads TGTGCCAGCAGTCGAGCCTCCAGACTAGCGGGAGGCCCCGAGCAGTACTTC.

The chain joins TRBV27 to TRBJ2-1, with TRBD2 matching 14 bases. CDR3 length equals 16 residues. J lost 4 bases, V lost 5 bases, and 4 bases had no gene match. The germline V gene encodes CDR1 MNHEY and CDR2 SMNVEV (reference sequence). CDR3 region: CASSMGLAGEYNEQFF. The CDR3 nucleotides read TGTGCCAGCAGTATGGGACTAGCGGGGGAATACAATGAGCAGTTCTTC.

This chain joins TRBV10-3 and TRBJ2-1; TRBD2 aligns across 12 bases. Germline CDR1 ENHRY, CDR2 SYGVKD. Trimming removed 4 bases from V and 7 bases from J; junction bases left unmatched: 11. The CDR3 spans 17 residues. The CDR3 reads CAISASSGTSGPNEQFF. The CDR3 DNA reads TGTGCCATCAGTGCATCCTCCGGGACTAGCGGGCCAAATGAGCAGTTCTTC.

The chain employs TRBV25-1 and TRBJ2-7; D is undetermined. Germline loops: CDR1 MGHDK, CDR2 SYGVNS. Trimming stripped 4 bases from V and 3 bases from J, with 7 bases between. CDR3 length equals 12 residues. The DNA of the CDR3 is TGTGCCAGCAGTGTAGGAGTCTACGAGCAGTACTTC. Protein: CASSVGVYEQYF.

This clone was seen only a few times. The chain carries TRBV9 and TRBJ1-3; tentative D call: TRBD1 (6 bases). The CDR3 consists of 16 residues. Trimming shortened V by 0 bases and J by 1 base, and 11 bases separated the two germline ends. Germline-derived CDR1 and CDR2 are SGDLS and YYNGEE. CDR3 DNA: TGTGCCAGCAGCGTAGCTCCCGGACAGTCTGGAAACACCATATATTTT. It translates to CASSVAPGQSGNTIYF.

The rearrangement joins TRBV5-1 to TRBJ2-1; 8 bases agree with TRBD1. The CDR3 consists of 15 residues. Germline CDR1 SGHRS, CDR2 YFSETQ. J gave up 6 bases and V 0 bases, and 5 bases lay outside the gene matches. CDR3 residues: CASSLEARGLNEQFF. The CDR3 DNA follows: TGCGCCAGCAGCTTGGAGGCCAGGGGGCTCAATGAGCAGTTCTTC. Full variable domain (rest looked up from reference TRBV5-1 and TRBJ2-1): KAGVTQTPRYLIKTRGQQVTLSCSPISGHRSVSWYQQTPGQGLQFLFEYFSETQRNKGNFPGRFSGRQFSNSRSEMNVSTLELGDSALYLCASSLEARGLNEQFFGPGTRLTVL.

The V gene is TRBV5-1, the J gene TRBJ2-3; 12 nucleotides agree with TRBD2. The CDR3 totals 16 residues. Germline V gene data show CDR1 as SGHRS and CDR2 as YFSETQ. Trimming took 4 bases from V and 0 from J; bases not matched to a gene: 3. The CDR3 DNA reads TGCGCCAGCAGCGGAGGGACTAGCGGGAGCACAGATACGCAGTATTTT. Encoded protein: CASSGGTSGSTDTQYF.

This sequence joins TRBV7-9 and TRBJ2-5; 7 bases agree with TRBD1. Germline V gene lookup returns CDR1 SEHNR and CDR2 FQNEAQ (reference sequence). J lost 7 bases, V lost 3 bases, and 2 bases had no gene match. The CDR3 has 12 amino acids. The CDR3 DNA is TGTGCCAGCAGCTTCCCAGGGGGGACCCAGTACTTC. Protein sequence: CASSFPGGTQYF.

V usage is TRBV6-5 and J usage is TRBJ1-2, with 9 positions matching TRBD1. The germline V gene has CDR1 MNHEY and CDR2 SVGAGI. J gave up 4 bases and V 2 bases, and 2 bases lay outside the gene matches. The CDR3 is 14 residues long. In nucleotides, the CDR3 is TGTGCCAGCAGTTACCTGACAGGGGGCTATGGCTACACCTTC. Its translation is CASSYLTGGYGYTF.

In this sample, this clone turned up once. The V and J genes are TRBV18 and TRBJ1-1; the D gene is possibly TRBD1 (5 bases). Deletions cut 5 bases from V and 3 bases from J, with 10 bases between. The CDR3 covers 13 residues. The germline gives CDR1 KGHSH, CDR2 LQKENI. CDR3 bases: TGTGCCAGCTCAACAACAGGAGACACTGAAGCTTTCTTT. It is translated as CASSTTGDTEAFF.

V gene TRBV12-3 or TRBV12-4 combines with J gene TRBJ1-2; no firm D call. The V end was cut by 1 base, the J end by 5 bases, with 5 bases between. The CDR3 runs 12 residues. The CDR3 sequence: CASSLELYGYTF. In DNA form, the CDR3 reads TGTGCCAGCAGTTTAGAATTATATGGCTACACCTTC.

The V gene is TRBV5-1, the J gene TRBJ2-2; 12 nucleotides align to TRBD1. This CDR3 comprises 15 residues. The V gene's germline CDR1 is SGHRS and CDR2 YFSETQ. The V segment lost 5 bases and the J segment 6 bases; nucleotides outside the gene matches: 5. In DNA, the CDR3 is TGCGCCAGCAGTGCGGGACAGGGGGCGTCCGGGGAGCTGTTTTTT. Its protein product is CASSAGQGASGELFF. The full variable domain, with the rest looked up from reference TRBV5-1 and TRBJ2-2, is KAGVTQTPRYLIKTRGQQVTLSCSPISGHRSVSWYQQTPGQGLQFLFEYFSETQRNKGNFPGRFSGRQFSNSRSEMNVSTLELGDSALYLCASSAGQGASGELFFGEGSRLTVL.